The source of this TCR beta chain is a study of blood T cell repertoires in COVID-19. Study details: Acute and convalescent COVID-19 specimens originated in the United States, Italy and Spain. PBMCs, B-cell-depleted T cells, or T cells provided the cDNA or gDNA that made up the material.

V lost 1 base and J 10 bases, leaving 11 bases between the germline ends. The germline V gene encodes CDR1 SNHLY and CDR2 FYNNEI. The CDR3 has 14 residues. How the authors handled the data: Amplification of reference gene primers was used by the study to estimate nucleated cell counts. Assay used: immunoSEQ multiplex PCR; TCRdb lists only in-frame clones, some missing. Clonal size and the V and J genes are those of that table, whereas D and trimming came from the DNA. The table has roughly 200,000 clones, roughly 90% seen once. With regard to this clone: Other nucleotide sequences from this sample produce the same CDR3.

The sequenced material came from peripheral blood. The clonotype comes from a man between 50 and 59 years old with acute or convalescent COVID-19. V gene TRBV2 combines with J gene TRBJ1-6, with D unclear. The CDR3 bases are TGTGCCAGCAGTGAAGGGAGGGTTTTGTCACCCCTCCACTTT. Encoded protein: CASSEGRVLSPLHF.